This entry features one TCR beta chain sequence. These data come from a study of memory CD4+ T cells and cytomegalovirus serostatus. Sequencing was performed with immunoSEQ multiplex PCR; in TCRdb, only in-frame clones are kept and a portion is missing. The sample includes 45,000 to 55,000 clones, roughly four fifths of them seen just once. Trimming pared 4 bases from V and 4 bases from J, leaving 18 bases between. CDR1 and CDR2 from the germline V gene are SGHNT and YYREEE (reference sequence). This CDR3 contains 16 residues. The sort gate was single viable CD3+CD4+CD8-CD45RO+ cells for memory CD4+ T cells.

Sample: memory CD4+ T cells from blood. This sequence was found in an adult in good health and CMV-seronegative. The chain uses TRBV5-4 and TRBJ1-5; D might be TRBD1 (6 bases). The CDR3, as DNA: TGTGCCAGCAGCAAAACACTCCAGGGGAGGAATCAGCCCCAGCATTTT. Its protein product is CASSKTLQGRNQPQHF.